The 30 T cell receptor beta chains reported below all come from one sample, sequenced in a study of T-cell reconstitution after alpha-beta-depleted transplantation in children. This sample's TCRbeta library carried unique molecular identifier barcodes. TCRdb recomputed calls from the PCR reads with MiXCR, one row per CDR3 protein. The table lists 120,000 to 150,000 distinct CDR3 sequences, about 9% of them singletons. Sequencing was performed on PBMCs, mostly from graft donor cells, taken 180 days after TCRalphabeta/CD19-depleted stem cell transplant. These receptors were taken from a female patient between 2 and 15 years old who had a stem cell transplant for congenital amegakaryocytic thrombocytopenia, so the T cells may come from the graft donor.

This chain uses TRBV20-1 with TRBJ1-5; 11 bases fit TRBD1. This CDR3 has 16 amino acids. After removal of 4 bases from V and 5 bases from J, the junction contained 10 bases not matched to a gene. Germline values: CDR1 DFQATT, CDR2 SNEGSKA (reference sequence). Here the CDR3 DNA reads TGCAGTGCTACACCAAGGGACAGGGGGGACGATCAGCCCCAGCATTTT. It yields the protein CSATPRDRGDDQPQHF.

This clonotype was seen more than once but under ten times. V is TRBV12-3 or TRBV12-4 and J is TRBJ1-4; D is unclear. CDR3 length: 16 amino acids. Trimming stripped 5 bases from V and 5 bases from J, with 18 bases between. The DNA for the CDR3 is TGTGCCAGCAGTATCTGGGCGGACGTCTACAATGAAAAACTGTTTTTT. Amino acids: CASSIWADVYNEKLFF.

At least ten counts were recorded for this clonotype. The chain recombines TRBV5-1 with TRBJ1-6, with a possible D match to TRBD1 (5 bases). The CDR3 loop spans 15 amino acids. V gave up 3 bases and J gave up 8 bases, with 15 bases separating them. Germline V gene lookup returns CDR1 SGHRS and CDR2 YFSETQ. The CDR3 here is CASSSRAGNDSPLHF. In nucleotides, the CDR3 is TGCGCCAGCAGCTCGAGGGCAGGGAATGATTCACCCCTCCACTTT.

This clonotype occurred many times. The CDR3 sequence is CASANLWSGQYF. CDR3 nucleotides: TGTGCCAGCGCCAATCTTTGGAGCGGGCAGTATTTT. The chain joins TRBV12-3 or TRBV12-4 to TRBJ2-3; D might be TRBD2 (5 bases). There are 12 residues in the CDR3. With 8 bases removed from V and 11 bases from J, the gap between germline ends came to 17 bases.

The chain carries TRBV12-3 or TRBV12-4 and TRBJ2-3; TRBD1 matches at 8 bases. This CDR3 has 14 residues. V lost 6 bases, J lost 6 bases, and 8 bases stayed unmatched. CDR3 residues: CASSPGQGVDTQYF. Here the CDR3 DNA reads TGTGCCAGCAGCCCTGGACAGGGCGTTGATACGCAGTATTTT.

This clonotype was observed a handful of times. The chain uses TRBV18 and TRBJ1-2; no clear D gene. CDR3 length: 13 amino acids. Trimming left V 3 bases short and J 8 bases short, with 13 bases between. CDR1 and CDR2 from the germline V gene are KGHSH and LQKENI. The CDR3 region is CASSPKGYDGYTF. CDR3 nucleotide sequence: TGTGCCAGCTCACCTAAAGGGTACGACGGCTACACCTTC.

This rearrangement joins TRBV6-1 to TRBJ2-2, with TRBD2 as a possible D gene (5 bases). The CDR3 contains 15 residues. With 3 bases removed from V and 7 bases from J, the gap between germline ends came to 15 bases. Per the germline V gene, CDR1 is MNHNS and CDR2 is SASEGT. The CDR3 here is CASSDPSGGVGELFF. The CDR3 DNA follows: TGTGCCAGCAGTGATCCGAGCGGCGGAGTCGGGGAGCTGTTTTTT.

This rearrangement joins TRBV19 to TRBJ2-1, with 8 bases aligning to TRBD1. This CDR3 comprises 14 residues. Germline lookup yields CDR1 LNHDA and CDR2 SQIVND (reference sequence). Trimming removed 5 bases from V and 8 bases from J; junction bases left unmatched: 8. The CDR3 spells CASSPRTGSYEQFF. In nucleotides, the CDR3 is TGTGCCAGTAGTCCCAGGACAGGGTCATATGAGCAGTTCTTC.

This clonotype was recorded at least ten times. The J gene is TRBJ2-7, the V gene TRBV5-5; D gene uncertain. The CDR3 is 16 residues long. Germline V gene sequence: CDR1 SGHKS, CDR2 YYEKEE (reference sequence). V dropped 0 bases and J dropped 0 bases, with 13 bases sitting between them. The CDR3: CASSLVPVMSSYEQYF. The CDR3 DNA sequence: TGTGCCAGCAGCTTGGTTCCGGTGATGAGCTCCTACGAGCAGTACTTC.

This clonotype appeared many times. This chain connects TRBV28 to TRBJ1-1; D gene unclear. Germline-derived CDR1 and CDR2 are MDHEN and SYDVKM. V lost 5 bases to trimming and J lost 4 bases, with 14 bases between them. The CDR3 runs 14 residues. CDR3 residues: CASSVPGTLTEAFF. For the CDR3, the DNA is TGTGCCAGCAGTGTACCGGGAACACTCACTGAAGCTTTCTTT.

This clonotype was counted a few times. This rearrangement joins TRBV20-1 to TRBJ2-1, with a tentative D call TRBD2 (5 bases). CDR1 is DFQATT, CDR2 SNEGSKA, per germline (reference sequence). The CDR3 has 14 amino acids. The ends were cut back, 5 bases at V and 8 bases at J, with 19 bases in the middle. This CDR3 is CSAVLDWGLDEQFF. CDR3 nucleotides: TGCAGTGCTGTTCTGGACTGGGGTCTTGATGAGCAGTTCTTC.

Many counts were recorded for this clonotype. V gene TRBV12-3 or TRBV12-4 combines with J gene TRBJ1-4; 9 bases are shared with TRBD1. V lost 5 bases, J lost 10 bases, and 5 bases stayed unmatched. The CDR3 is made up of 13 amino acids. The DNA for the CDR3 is TGTGCCAGCAGTCGGGACAGGGAACGAAAACTGTTTTTT. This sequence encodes CASSRDRERKLFF.

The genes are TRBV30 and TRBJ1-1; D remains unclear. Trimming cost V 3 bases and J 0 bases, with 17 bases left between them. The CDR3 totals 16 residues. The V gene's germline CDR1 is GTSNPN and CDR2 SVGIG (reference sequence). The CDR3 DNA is TGTGCCTGGAGCTTTGTGGAGTTTTTTATGAACACTGAAGCTTTCTTT. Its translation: CAWSFVEFFMNTEAFF.

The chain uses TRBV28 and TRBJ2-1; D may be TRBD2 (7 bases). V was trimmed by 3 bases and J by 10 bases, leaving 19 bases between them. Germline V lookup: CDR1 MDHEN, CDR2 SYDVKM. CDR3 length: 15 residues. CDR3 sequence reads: CASSLGGASVGEQFF. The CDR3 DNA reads TGTGCCAGCAGTTTGGGGGGGGCGTCTGTTGGGGAGCAGTTCTTC.

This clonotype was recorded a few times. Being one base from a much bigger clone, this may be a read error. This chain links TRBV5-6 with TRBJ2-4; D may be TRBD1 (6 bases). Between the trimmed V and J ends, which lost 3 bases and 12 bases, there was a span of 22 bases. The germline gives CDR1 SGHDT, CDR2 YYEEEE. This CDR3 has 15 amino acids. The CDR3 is CASSSSGEGGDSQYF. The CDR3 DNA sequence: TGTGCCAGCAGCTCTTCAGGGGAAGGAGGTGACAGTCAGTACTTC.

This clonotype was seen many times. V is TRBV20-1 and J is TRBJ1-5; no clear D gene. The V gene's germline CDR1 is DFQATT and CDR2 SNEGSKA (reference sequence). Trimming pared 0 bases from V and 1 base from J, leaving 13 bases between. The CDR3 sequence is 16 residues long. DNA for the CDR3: TGCAGTGCTAGAGATAGTAGGCGGCAGAGCAATCAGCCCCAGCATTTT. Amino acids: CSARDSRRQSNQPQHF.

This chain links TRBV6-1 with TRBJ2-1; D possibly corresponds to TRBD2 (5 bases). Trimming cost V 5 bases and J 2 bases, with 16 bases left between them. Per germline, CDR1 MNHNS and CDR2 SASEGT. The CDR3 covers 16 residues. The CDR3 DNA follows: TGTGCCAGCAGTCGCGCGAGCGGTGGGCCCTACAATGAGCAGTTCTTC. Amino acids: CASSRASGGPYNEQFF.

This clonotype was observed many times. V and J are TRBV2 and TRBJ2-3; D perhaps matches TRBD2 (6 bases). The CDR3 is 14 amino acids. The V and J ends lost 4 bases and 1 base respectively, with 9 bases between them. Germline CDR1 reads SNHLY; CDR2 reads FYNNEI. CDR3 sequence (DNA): TGTGCCAGCAGTGCGGGGGTTGGCACAGATACGCAGTATTTT. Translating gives CASSAGVGTDTQYF. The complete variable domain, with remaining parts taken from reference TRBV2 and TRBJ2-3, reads EPEVTQTPSHQVTQMGQEVILRCVPISNHLYFYWYRQILGQKVEFLVSFYNNEISEKSEIFDDQFSVERPDGSNFTLKIRSTKLEDSAMYFCASSAGVGTDTQYFGPGTRLTVL.

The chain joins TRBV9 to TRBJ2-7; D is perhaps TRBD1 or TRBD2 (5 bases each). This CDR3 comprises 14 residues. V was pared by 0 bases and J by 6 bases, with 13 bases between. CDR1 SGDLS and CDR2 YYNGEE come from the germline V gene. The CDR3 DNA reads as TGTGCCAGCAGCGTAGGTTGGGGGTTTACCGAGCAGTACTTC. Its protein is CASSVGWGFTEQYF.

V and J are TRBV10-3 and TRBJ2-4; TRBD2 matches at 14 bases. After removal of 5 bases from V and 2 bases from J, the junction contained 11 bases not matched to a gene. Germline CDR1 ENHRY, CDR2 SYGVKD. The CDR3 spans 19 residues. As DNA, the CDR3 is TGTGCCATCAGTTCGGCGACTAGCGGGGGGGCGAGAACCAAAAACATTCAGTACTTC. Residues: CAISSATSGGARTKNIQYF.

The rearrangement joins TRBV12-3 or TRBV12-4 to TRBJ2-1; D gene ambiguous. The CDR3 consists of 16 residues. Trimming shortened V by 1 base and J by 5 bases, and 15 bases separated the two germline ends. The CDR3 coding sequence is TGTGCCAGCAGTTTAGAGGGATACGGTCGGGACAATGAGCAGTTCTTC. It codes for CASSLEGYGRDNEQFF.

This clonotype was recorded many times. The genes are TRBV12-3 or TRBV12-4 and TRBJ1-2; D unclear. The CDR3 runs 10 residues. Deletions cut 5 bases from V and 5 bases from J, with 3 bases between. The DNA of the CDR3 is TGTGCCAGCAGTCGGTATGGCTACACCTTC. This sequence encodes CASSRYGYTF.

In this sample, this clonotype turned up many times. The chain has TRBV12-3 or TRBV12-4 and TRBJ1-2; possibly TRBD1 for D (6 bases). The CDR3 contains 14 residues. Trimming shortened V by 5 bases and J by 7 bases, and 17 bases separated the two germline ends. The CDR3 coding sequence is TGTGCCAGCAGTAAAACAGGGTTGATGTCTGGCTACACCTTC. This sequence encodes CASSKTGLMSGYTF.

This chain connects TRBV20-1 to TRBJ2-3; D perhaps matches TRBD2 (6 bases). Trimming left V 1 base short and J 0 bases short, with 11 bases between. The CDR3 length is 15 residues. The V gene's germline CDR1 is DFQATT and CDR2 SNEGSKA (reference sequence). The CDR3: CSARVGGGSTDTQYF. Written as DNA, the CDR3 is TGCAGTGCTAGAGTGGGGGGTGGTAGCACAGATACGCAGTATTTT.

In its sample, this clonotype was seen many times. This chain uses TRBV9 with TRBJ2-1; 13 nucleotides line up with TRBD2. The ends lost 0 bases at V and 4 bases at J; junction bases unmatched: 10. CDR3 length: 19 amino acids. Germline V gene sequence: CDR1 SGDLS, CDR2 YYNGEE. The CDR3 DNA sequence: TGTGCCAGCAGCGTAGAGGGACTAGCGGGACTGGGATGGTACAATGAGCAGTTCTTC. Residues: CASSVEGLAGLGWYNEQFF.

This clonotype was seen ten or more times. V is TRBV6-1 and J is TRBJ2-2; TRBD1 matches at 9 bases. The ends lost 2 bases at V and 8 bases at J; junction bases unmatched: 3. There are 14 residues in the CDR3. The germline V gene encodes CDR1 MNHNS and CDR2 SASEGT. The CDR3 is CASSEWTGAGELFF. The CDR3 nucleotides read TGTGCCAGCAGTGAATGGACAGGGGCTGGGGAGCTGTTTTTT.

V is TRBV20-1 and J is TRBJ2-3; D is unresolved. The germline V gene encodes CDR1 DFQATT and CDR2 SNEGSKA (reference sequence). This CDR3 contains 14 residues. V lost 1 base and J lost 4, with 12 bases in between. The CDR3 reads CSARVGDHADTQYF. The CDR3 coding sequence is TGCAGTGCTAGAGTGGGCGACCACGCAGATACGCAGTATTTT.

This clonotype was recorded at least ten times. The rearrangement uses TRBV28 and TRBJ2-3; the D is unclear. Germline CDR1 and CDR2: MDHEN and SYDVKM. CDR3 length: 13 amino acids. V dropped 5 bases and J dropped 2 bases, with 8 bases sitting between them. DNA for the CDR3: TGTGCCAGCAGTCGCCTCGACACAGATACGCAGTATTTT. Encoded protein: CASSRLDTDTQYF. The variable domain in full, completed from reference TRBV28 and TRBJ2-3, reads DVKVTQSSRYLVKRTGEKVFLECVQDMDHENMFWYRQDPGLGLRLIYFSYDVKMKEKGDIPEGYSVSREKKERFSLILESASTNQTSMYLCASSRLDTDTQYFGPGTRLTVL.

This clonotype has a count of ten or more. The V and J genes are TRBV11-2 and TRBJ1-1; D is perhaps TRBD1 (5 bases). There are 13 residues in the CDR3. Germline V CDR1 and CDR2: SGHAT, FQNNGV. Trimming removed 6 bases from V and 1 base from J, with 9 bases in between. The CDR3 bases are TGTGCCAGCAGTATAACAGGGAACACTGAAGCTTTCTTT. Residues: CASSITGNTEAFF.

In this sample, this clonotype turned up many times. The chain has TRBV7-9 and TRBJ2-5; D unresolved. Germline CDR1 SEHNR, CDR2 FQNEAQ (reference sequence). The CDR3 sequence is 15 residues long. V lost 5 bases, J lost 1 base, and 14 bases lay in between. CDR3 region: CASSPPEVVQETQYF. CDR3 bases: TGTGCCAGCAGCCCCCCCGAAGTGGTCCAAGAGACCCAGTACTTC.